One and the same sample provided the 19 T cell receptor beta chains below, sequenced in a study of beta chain features in type 1 diabetes. Study-level results: Shorter TCRB CDR3s, moderately but significantly so, marked every one of the four CD4+ subsets in Type 1 diabetes patients.

For these receptors, no antigen is known. Expressed TCRB transcripts were sequenced because the entire RNA isolate underwent reverse transcription. TCRdb keeps only in-frame clones here, not all; method: immunoSEQ multiplex PCR. Among roughly 240,000 clones listed, 20% to 25% were seen once. The sequenced sample was naive CD4+ T cells from blood. The origin of the receptors is a woman in her thirties with type 1 diabetes.

This chain links TRBV28 with TRBJ2-7; the match to TRBD1 covers 8 bases. Losses at the gene ends were 6 bases for V and 2 bases for J; bases not matched to a gene: 15. This CDR3 has 17 residues. Germline CDR1 MDHEN, CDR2 SYDVKM. The DNA of the CDR3 is TGTGCCAGCAGCTCCGGATCGATTAGACAGGGGCCCTACGAGCAGTACTTC. This encodes CASSSGSIRQGPYEQYF.

Comments on this clone: No DNA is shown, since the ends of the CDR3 on it are uncertain; the CDR3 is the one TCRdb lists. The V gene is TRBV5-1, the J gene TRBJ1-1; TRBD1, the table's D call, was not compared with the DNA. CDR1 and CDR2 (germline): SGHRS, YFSETQ. The CDR3 sequence runs 15 residues, both termini included. Here the CDR3 reads CASSLGNTGVPEAFF.

The chain combines TRBV30 with TRBJ1-1, with D possibly matching TRBD1 (6 bases). Germline loops: CDR1 GTSNPN, CDR2 SVGIG (reference sequence). Deletions cut 5 bases from V and 3 bases from J, with 22 bases between. CDR3 length: 16 amino acids. The CDR3 protein is CAWVGAASVGDTEAFF. CDR3 bases: TGTGCCTGGGTGGGGGCTGCGTCAGTTGGTGACACTGAAGCTTTCTTT.

The chain uses TRBV7-3 and TRBJ2-3, with a possible D match to TRBD1 (6 bases). Germline V CDR1 and CDR2: SGHTA, FQGTGA. The CDR3 is 17 residues long. Trimming stripped 6 bases from V and 2 bases from J, with 21 bases between. This CDR3 reads CASSLMGLQGYTDTQYF. The DNA of the CDR3 is TGTGCCAGCAGTCTAATGGGGCTACAGGGATACACAGATACGCAGTATTTT.

This clone was detected once. The V gene is TRBV4-1, the J gene TRBJ1-1; 8 nucleotides match TRBD1. The CDR3 sequence is 15 residues long. The trim removed 0 bases at V and 5 bases at J, leaving 5 bases unmatched. Germline V gene data show CDR1 as MGHRA and CDR2 as YSYEKL. The DNA for the CDR3 is TGCGCCAGCAGCCAAGACAGGGGGCGGCGGACTGAAGCTTTCTTT. Translated: CASSQDRGRRTEAFF.

This clone was recorded a few times. This chain uses TRBV29-1 with TRBJ2-7; the D gene is possibly TRBD1 (5 bases). V lost 6 bases, J lost 1 base, and 16 bases lay in between. This CDR3 spans 14 amino acids. Germline loops: CDR1 SQVTM, CDR2 ANQGSEA. CDR3: CSVLLQGRSYEQYF. CDR3 bases: TGCAGCGTATTACTGCAGGGTCGGTCCTACGAGCAGTACTTC.

J is TRBJ2-5 and V is TRBV19; D might be TRBD1 (6 bases). The length of the CDR3 is 12 residues. The germline V and J ends were trimmed by 9 bases and 9 bases, with 17 bases remaining between them. Germline V gives CDR1 LNHDA, CDR2 SQIVND (reference sequence). The CDR3 nucleotides are TGTGCCAGCAGACAGGACCCAGGGGCCCAGTACTTC. Its translation: CASRQDPGAQYF.

A few counts support this clone. The V gene is TRBV29-1, the J gene TRBJ2-7; unclear D gene. The CDR3 consists of 14 residues. V was clipped by 5 bases and J by 0 bases, with 14 bases between them. Germline V gene data show CDR1 as SQVTM and CDR2 as ANQGSEA. The CDR3, as DNA: TGCAGCGTTCGATATACCTATAACTCCTACGAGCAGTACTTC. The encoded protein is CSVRYTYNSYEQYF.

The chain joins TRBV7-2 to TRBJ2-7; 9 nucleotides agree with TRBD2. V shed 5 bases, J shed 6 bases, and the junction held 17 bases outside the gene matches. The CDR3 consists of 17 residues. Germline V gene lookup returns CDR1 SGHTA and CDR2 FQGNSA. The CDR3 spells CASSQSPPGLAPSEQYF. CDR3 coding DNA: TGTGCCAGCAGCCAATCCCCCCCGGGACTAGCCCCTTCCGAGCAGTACTTC.

V is TRBV30 and J is TRBJ2-3, with 7 positions matching TRBD1. From germline, CDR1 is GTSNPN and CDR2 SVGIG (reference sequence). The V segment lost 5 bases and the J segment 5 bases; nucleotides outside the gene matches: 16. This CDR3 is 16 amino acids long. The CDR3 nucleotides are TGTGCCTGGTGCAACAGGGCAGGGGGATGGGGAGATACGCAGTATTTT. Its translation is CAWCNRAGGWGDTQYF.

The CDR3 sequence: CASSPGRTGGKDTQYF. The CDR3 nucleotides read TGTGCCAGCAGTCCAGGGAGGACAGGGGGTAAAGATACGCAGTATTTT. The rearrangement uses TRBV27 and TRBJ2-3; 10 positions agree with TRBD1. Losses at the gene ends were 5 bases for V and 5 bases for J; bases not matched to a gene: 10. This CDR3 is 16 amino acids long. Germline values: CDR1 MNHEY, CDR2 SMNVEV (reference sequence).

The chain links TRBV7-9 to TRBJ1-2, with D possibly matching TRBD1 (5 bases). The CDR3 consists of 13 residues. CDR1 is SEHNR, CDR2 FQNEAQ, per germline (reference sequence). Trimming left V 2 bases short and J 7 bases short, with 11 bases between. The CDR3 region is CASSLRGDSGYTF. CDR3 coding DNA: TGTGCCAGCAGCTTACGAGGGGACTCTGGCTACACCTTC.

This clone was found a few times. This chain connects TRBV29-1 to TRBJ2-5, with a weak D call TRBD2 (6 bases). Trimming took 4 bases from V and 5 from J, leaving 14 bases between them. Germline values: CDR1 SQVTM, CDR2 ANQGSEA. The CDR3 has 13 residues. This CDR3 is CSVGSLEGETQYF. The CDR3 bases are TGCAGCGTTGGTTCGCTGGAGGGGGAGACCCAGTACTTC.

V and J are TRBV19 and TRBJ2-7; D is undetermined. V lost 3 bases to trimming and J lost 0 bases, with 9 bases between them. The CDR3 loop spans 14 amino acids. Germline-derived CDR1 and CDR2 are LNHDA and SQIVND (reference sequence). The CDR3 sequence: CASSMAVSSYEQYF. For the CDR3, the DNA is TGTGCCAGTAGTATGGCGGTGAGCTCCTACGAGCAGTACTTC.

This clone was observed once. The J gene is TRBJ2-5, the V gene TRBV19; D gene unclear. V was clipped by 1 base and J by 1 base, with 4 bases between them. This CDR3 is 13 amino acids long. The germline V gene encodes CDR1 LNHDA and CDR2 SQIVND (reference sequence). CDR3: CASSIAGQETQYF. The CDR3 region has the DNA TGTGCCAGTAGTATAGCAGGCCAAGAGACCCAGTACTTC.

This clone showed up just a few times. The V and J genes are TRBV5-1 and TRBJ2-7, with 8 bases fitting TRBD2. The V gene's germline CDR1 is SGHRS and CDR2 YFSETQ. V shed 1 base, J shed 6 bases, and the junction held 3 bases outside the gene matches. This CDR3 region has 13 residues. The CDR3 loop reads CASSLSGSPEQYF. The CDR3 nucleotides read TGCGCCAGCAGCTTGAGCGGGAGCCCCGAGCAGTACTTC.

Comments on this clone: The sample has other DNA sequences that encode this CDR3 too. J is TRBJ1-5 and V is TRBV7-9; 8 nucleotides match TRBD1. The CDR3 loop spans 14 amino acids. Looked up from germline, CDR1 is SEHNR and CDR2 is FQNEAQ (reference sequence). V shed 4 bases and J 6 bases; nucleotides not matched to a gene: 5. CDR3 residues: CASSSDRVGQPQHF. Written as DNA, the CDR3 is TGTGCCAGCAGCTCGGACAGGGTTGGTCAGCCCCAGCATTTT.

This clone has only a few counts. This chain connects TRBV5-1 to TRBJ2-7; 8 bases align to TRBD1. V dropped 6 bases and J dropped 7; count of bases not matched to a gene: 12. CDR1 is SGHRS, CDR2 YFSETQ, per germline. This CDR3 spans 14 amino acids. DNA of the CDR3: TGCGCCAGCAAGGCTAGGACAGGGTCAGGGGAGCAGTACTTC. Its translation is CASKARTGSGEQYF.

This chain uses TRBV9 with TRBJ2-1, with D possibly TRBD1 on 7 matching bases. The V and J ends lost 4 bases and 12 bases respectively, with 26 bases between them. The CDR3 length is 16 residues. Germline V gives CDR1 SGDLS, CDR2 YYNGEE. CDR3 region: CASSSAGGGSFVGQFF. CDR3 DNA: TGTGCCAGCAGCTCCGCAGGGGGAGGCTCTTTTGTGGGGCAGTTCTTC.